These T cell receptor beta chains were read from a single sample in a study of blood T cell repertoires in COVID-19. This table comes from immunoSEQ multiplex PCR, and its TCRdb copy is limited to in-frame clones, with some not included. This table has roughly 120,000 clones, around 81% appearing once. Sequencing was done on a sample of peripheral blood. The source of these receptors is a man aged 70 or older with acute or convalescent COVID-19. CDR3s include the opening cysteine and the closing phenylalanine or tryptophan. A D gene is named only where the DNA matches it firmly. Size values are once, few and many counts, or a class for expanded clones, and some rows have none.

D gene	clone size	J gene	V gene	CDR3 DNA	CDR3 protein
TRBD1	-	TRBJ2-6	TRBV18	TGTGCCAGCTCTCCCGGACTGGGACAGGGGGCCAACGTCCTGACTTTC	CASSPGLGQGANVLTF
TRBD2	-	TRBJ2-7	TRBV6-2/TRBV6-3	TGTGCCAGCAGTTGGACTAGGGGCGAGCAGTACTTC	CASSWTRGEQYF
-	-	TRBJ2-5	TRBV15	TGTGCCACCAGCACCACTCTCCGGGTCCAAGGGACCCAGTACTTC	CATSTTLRVQGTQYF
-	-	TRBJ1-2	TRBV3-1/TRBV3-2	TGTGCCAGCAGCCAAAAAACCGCACAGGAACGAGCTAACTATGGCTACACCTTC	CASSQKTAQERANYGYTF
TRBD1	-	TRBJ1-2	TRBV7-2	TGTGCCAGCAGCTCAGGGGGCTCGGGCTATGGCTACACCTTC	CASSSGGSGYGYTF
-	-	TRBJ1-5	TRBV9	TGTGCCAGCAGCGTTTGGGCAGACAATCAGCCCCAGCATTTT	CASSVWADNQPQHF
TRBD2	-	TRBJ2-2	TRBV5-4	TGTGCCAGCAGCCGAAGCGGGGAGGCCGGGGAGCTGTTTTTT	CASSRSGEAGELFF
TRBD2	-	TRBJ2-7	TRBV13	TGTGCCAGCAGTCGCGACGGACTAGCTCTCGACGAGCAGTACTTC	CASSRDGLALDEQYF
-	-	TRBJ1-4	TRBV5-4	TGTGCCAGCCAGTCTAGACCTTTAACTAATGAAAAACTGTTTTTT	CASQSRPLTNEKLFF
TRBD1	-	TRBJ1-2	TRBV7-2	TGTGCCAGCAGCTCCGGGACAGAGTATGGCTACACCTTC	CASSSGTEYGYTF
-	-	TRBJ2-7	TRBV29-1	TGCAGCGCTGTCGAGAGCTCCTACGAGCAGTACTTC	CSAVESSYEQYF
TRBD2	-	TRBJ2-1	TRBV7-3	TGTGCCAGCAGGGGGACTAGCGGATTATTTAATGAGCAGTTCTTC	CASRGTSGLFNEQFF
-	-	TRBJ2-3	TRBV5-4	TGTGCCAGCAGCCCCACGAACAGGGTGGGCACAGATACGCAGTATTTT	CASSPTNRVGTDTQYF
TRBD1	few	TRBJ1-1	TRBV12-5	TGTGCTAGTGGTCCCCTGCAGGGGGCATGGACTGAAGCTTTCTTT	CASGPLQGAWTEAFF
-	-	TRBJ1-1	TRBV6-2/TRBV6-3	TGTGCCAGCAGTTACGCGGGGGCGATGGGCACTGAAGCTTTCTTT	CASSYAGAMGTEAFF
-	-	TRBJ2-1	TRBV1	TGCACCAGCAGCCAAGCCGTCAGGGGGCGTTCCGGTTACAATGAGCAGTTCTTC	CTSSQAVRGRSGYNEQFF
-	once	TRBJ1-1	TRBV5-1	TGCGCCAGCAGCTTGGTAGGAAGAGGGAACACTGAAGCTTTCTTT	CASSLVGRGNTEAFF
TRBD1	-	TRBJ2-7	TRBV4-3	TGCGCCAGCAGCCACCAGACAGGGAACGTCCACGAGCAGTACTTC	CASSHQTGNVHEQYF
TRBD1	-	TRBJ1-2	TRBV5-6	TGTGCCAGCAGCATACCGGGACAGGCCTATGGCTACACCTTC	CASSIPGQAYGYTF
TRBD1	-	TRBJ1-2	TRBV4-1	TGCGCCAGCAGCCAGTCGGGACAGCGGAACTATGGCTACACCTTC	CASSQSGQRNYGYTF
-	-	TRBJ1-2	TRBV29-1	TGCAGCGTTGAAGGGGGCGCGGACTATGGCTACACCTTC	CSVEGGADYGYTF
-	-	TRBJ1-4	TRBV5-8	TGTGCCAGCAGCTTGGCCCATCTACGAGGTGAAAAACTGTTTTTT	CASSLAHLRGEKLFF
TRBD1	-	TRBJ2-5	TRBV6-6	TGTGCCAGCAGGGACAGGGGGAAAAAGACCCAGTACTTC	CASRDRGKKTQYF
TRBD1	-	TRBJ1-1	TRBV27	TGTGCCAGCACTCCATACCCGGCCCAGGGGGCTGAAGCTTTCTTT	CASTPYPAQGAEAFF
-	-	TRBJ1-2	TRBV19	TGTGCCAGTAGTCTCATACTCCACCGGGGGGCTAGAGATGGCTACACCTTC	CASSLILHRGARDGYTF
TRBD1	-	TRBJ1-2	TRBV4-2	TGTGCCAGCAGCCAAGATCAATTTGGACAGGGTTTCTATGGCTACACCTTC	CASSQDQFGQGFYGYTF
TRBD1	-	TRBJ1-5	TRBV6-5	TGTGCCAGCAGCCGGGACAGGGGCGGTAGGGCCCAGCATTTT	CASSRDRGGRAQHF
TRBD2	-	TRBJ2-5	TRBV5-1	TGCGCCAGCAGCTTGGGGACTAGTGGGGAGACCCAGTACTTC	CASSLGTSGETQYF
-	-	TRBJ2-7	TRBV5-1	TGCGCCAGCAGGCTTGGTGGAGGGTCCTACGAGCAGTACTTC	CASRLGGGSYEQYF
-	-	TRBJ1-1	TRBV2	TGTGCCAGCAGTGAAGACCCCCTGAGGACTGAAGCTTTCTTT	CASSEDPLRTEAFF
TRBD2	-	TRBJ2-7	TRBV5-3	TGTGCCAGAAGCTTGTGCCTTGGGAGGGGCAGGGACGAGCAGTACTTC	CARSLCLGRGRDEQYF
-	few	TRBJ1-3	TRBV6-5	TGTGCCAGCAACCCGAGAACCTCGACTGGAAACACCATATATTTT	CASNPRTSTGNTIYF
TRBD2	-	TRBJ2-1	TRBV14	TGTGCCAGCAGCCGTCCGGGACTAGCGGGGGGAAATGAGCAGTTCTTC	CASSRPGLAGGNEQFF
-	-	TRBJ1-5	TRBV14	TGTGCCAGCAGCCAATCAGGGTTCAATCAGCCCCAGCATTTT	CASSQSGFNQPQHF
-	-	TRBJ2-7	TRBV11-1	TGTGCCAGCAGCTTAGAAGCAGCGTACGGCCACGAGCAGTACTTC	CASSLEAAYGHEQYF
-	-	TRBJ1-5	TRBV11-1	TGTGCCAGCAGCTTAGAAGGCCGGGACAATCAGCCCCAGCATTTT	CASSLEGRDNQPQHF
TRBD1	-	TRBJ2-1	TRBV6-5	TGTGCCAGCAGACCATGGACAGGGGTCAATGAGCAGTTCTTC	CASRPWTGVNEQFF
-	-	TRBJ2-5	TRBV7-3	TGTGCCAGCAGCTTAAGCAGGAAAGAGACCCAGTACTTC	CASSLSRKETQYF
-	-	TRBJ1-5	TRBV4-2	TGTGCCAGCAGCCAGGCTAACCGGGACAATCAGCCCCAGCATTTT	CASSQANRDNQPQHF
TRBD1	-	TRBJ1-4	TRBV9	TGTGCCAGCAGCCCCCTGGGACAGGGTGGTGAAAAACTGTTTTTT	CASSPLGQGGEKLFF
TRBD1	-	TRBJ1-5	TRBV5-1	TGCGCCAGCAGCTTGAGCAGGGGGGATCAGCCCCAGCATTTT	CASSLSRGDQPQHF
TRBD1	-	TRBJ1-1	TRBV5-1	TGCGCCAGCAGCTTGGCCGGGCACAGGGGCACTGAAGCTTTCTTT	CASSLAGHRGTEAFF
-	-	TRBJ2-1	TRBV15	TGTGCCACCAGCAGAGATAAACTCGGGATTGAGCAGTTCTTC	CATSRDKLGIEQFF